These 28 T cell receptor beta chains were all obtained from the same sample, sequenced in a study of blood T cell repertoires in COVID-19 (dated by TCRdb to the early 2020s). The method was the immunoSEQ multiplex PCR assay. TCRdb provides this immuneACCESS table in a form limited to in-frame rearrangements. Some clones are lacking; in checked studies, under half of them reflect an unresolved V gene, and why the rest are absent is not known. This sample holds approximately 69,000 clones; roughly 70% were observed only once. The ten largest clones represent roughly a fifth of the sample. Sequenced input: peripheral blood. These receptors came from a man aged 55 to 70 with acute or convalescent COVID-19.

Only a few counts were recorded for this clone. This chain joins TRBV6-4 and TRBJ2-2; 10 bases match TRBD2. The CDR3 contains 14 residues. The trim removed 5 bases at V and 5 bases at J, leaving 2 bases unmatched. The germline gives CDR1 MRHNA, CDR2 SNTAGT. This chain's CDR3 is CASSTSGTTGELFF. The CDR3 bases are TGTGCCAGCAGTACTAGCGGGACAACCGGGGAGCTGTTTTTT.

V usage is TRBV4-1 and J usage is TRBJ2-1; D not certain. This CDR3 spans 12 amino acids. Per germline, CDR1 MGHRA and CDR2 YSYEKL. V lost 1 base to trimming and J lost 7 bases, with 5 bases between them. The chain's CDR3 is CASSQVGNEQFF. In nucleotides, the CDR3 is TGCGCCAGCAGCCAAGTCGGGAATGAGCAGTTCTTC.

The count of this clone is one. The CDR3 spells CASAATSGYTDTQYF. Here the CDR3 DNA reads TGTGCCAGCGCGGCCACTAGCGGTTACACAGATACGCAGTATTTT. V is TRBV2 and J is TRBJ2-3; 8 bases align to TRBD2. This CDR3 is built from 15 residues. The J segment lost 2 bases and the V segment lost 8 bases, leaving 9 bases of the junction unmatched. The germline gives CDR1 SNHLY, CDR2 FYNNEI.

A single count supports this clone. This chain links TRBV3-1 (or the pseudogene TRBV3-2) with TRBJ2-1, with a tentative D call TRBD1 (6 bases). The V end lost 6 bases, the J end lost 8 bases, and 11 bases lay between the germline ends. The CDR3 length is 12 residues. Germline V lookup: CDR1 LGHDT, CDR2 YNNKEL (reference sequence). The CDR3 spells CASRQGRHEQFF. The CDR3 nucleotides read TGTGCCAGCAGACAGGGAAGACATGAGCAGTTCTTC.

The chain couples TRBV6-1 to TRBJ2-3, with 15 bases fitting TRBD2. The CDR3 consists of 16 residues. The trim removed 4 bases at V and 6 bases at J, leaving 5 bases unmatched. Germline lookup yields CDR1 MNHNS and CDR2 SASEGT. The CDR3 spells CASSGTSGRAWDTQYF. CDR3 bases: TGTGCCAGCAGTGGGACTAGCGGGAGGGCCTGGGATACGCAGTATTTT.

The chain uses TRBV5-4 and TRBJ2-7, with 10 nucleotides matching TRBD2. After removal of 0 bases from V and 0 bases from J, the junction contained 3 bases not matched to a gene. CDR1 is SGHNT and CDR2 is YYREEE in the germline V gene (reference sequence). This CDR3 contains 16 residues. CDR3 residues: CASSLGTSGHSYEQYF. For the CDR3, the DNA is TGTGCCAGCAGCTTGGGGACTAGCGGCCACTCCTACGAGCAGTACTTC. The whole variable domain, remainder taken from reference TRBV5-4 and TRBJ2-7, is ETGVTQSPTHLIKTRGQQVTLRCSSQSGHNTVSWYQQALGQGPQFIFQYYREEENGRGNFPPRFSGLQFPNYSSELNVNALELDDSALYLCASSLGTSGHSYEQYFGPGTRLTVT.

This clone was detected only a few times. The rearrangement joins TRBV7-3 to TRBJ2-3; TRBD2 agrees at 8 bases. V lost 10 bases to trimming and J lost 5 bases; unmatched junction nucleotides: 8. The CDR3 length is 13 residues. CDR1 SGHTA and CDR2 FQGTGA come from the germline V gene. The CDR3 DNA is TGTGCCATACCTCTAGCGGGTAGAGATACGCAGTATTTT. Translated: CAIPLAGRDTQYF.

V and J are TRBV9 and TRBJ2-2; 9 nucleotides align to TRBD2. The V gene's germline CDR1 is SGDLS and CDR2 YYNGEE. V gave up 0 bases and J gave up 7 bases; unmatched junction bases: 28. CDR3 length: 23 residues. This chain's CDR3 is CASSVEVGGGGASLRDSIGELFF. CDR3 DNA: TGTGCCAGCAGCGTAGAAGTCGGTGGCGGGGGGGCCTCGTTGAGGGATAGCATCGGGGAGCTGTTTTTT.

In this sample, this clone turned up a few times. The chain has TRBV19 and TRBJ1-6; 8 bases align to TRBD1. The CDR3 is 13 amino acids. Germline V CDR1 and CDR2: LNHDA, SQIVND (reference sequence). Trimming at V came to 3 bases and at J to 16 bases, leaving 8 bases not matched to a gene. This chain's CDR3 is CASSIKVGQGLHF. The CDR3 coding sequence is TGTGCCAGTAGTATCAAGGTCGGACAGGGACTCCACTTT.

This clone has a single count. The chain is built from TRBV1 and TRBJ2-1; the listed D gene, TRBD2, was not tested against the DNA. TRBV1 represents a pseudogene. This CDR3 has 17 residues. The CDR3 reads CTSSQDLSTSGYNEQFF. In DNA, the CDR3 is TGCACCAGCAGCCAAGATCTTTCGACTAGCGGTTACAATGAGCAGTTCTTC.

This chain joins TRBV30 and TRBJ2-3, with a possible D match to TRBD1 (6 bases). Germline CDR1 reads GTSNPN; CDR2 reads SVGIG (reference sequence). The V and J ends lost 4 bases and 7 bases respectively, with 12 bases between them. There are 12 residues in the CDR3. The CDR3 loop reads CAWIGQSNTQYF. The CDR3 nucleotides read TGTGCCTGGATAGGACAGTCGAATACGCAGTATTTT.

This clone was seen only a few times. This chain uses TRBV29-1 with TRBJ1-2, with TRBD1 matching over 7 bases. Per germline, CDR1 SQVTM and CDR2 ANQGSEA. The CDR3 contains 13 residues. Losses at the gene ends were 7 bases for V and 6 bases for J; bases not matched to a gene: 11. The CDR3 region is CSALKTGYDGYTF. In nucleotides, the CDR3 is TGCAGCGCACTAAAGACAGGGTACGATGGCTACACCTTC.

The CDR3 sequence is CASSTRLARETQYF. CDR3 sequence (DNA): TGTGCCAGCAGCACTCGACTAGCGCGGGAGACCCAGTACTTC. This sequence joins TRBV13 and TRBJ2-5; 8 bases line up with TRBD2. CDR3 size: 14 residues. Looked up from germline, CDR1 is PRHDT and CDR2 is FYEKMQ (reference sequence). V lost 5 bases and J lost 5; bases outside the gene matches: 7.

This clone was observed once. This sequence joins TRBV19 and TRBJ1-2, with a possible D match to TRBD1 (5 bases). The CDR3 has 13 amino acids. Germline assignment: CDR1 LNHDA and CDR2 SQIVND (reference sequence). V lost 6 bases to trimming and J lost 4 bases, with 12 bases between them. The CDR3 DNA reads as TGTGCCAGTAGCCCTGATCAGGGCTATGGCTACACCTTC. Encoded protein: CASSPDQGYGYTF.

The rearrangement uses TRBV18 and TRBJ1-1, with 8 bases aligning to TRBD1. Unmatched junction bases numbered 6, after V lost 1 base and J lost 8 bases. Germline CDR1 is KGHSH and CDR2 is LQKENI. This CDR3 comprises 14 residues. The CDR3 reads CASSPRQGPLEAFF. As DNA, the CDR3 is TGTGCCAGCTCACCACGACAGGGGCCTTTAGAAGCTTTCTTT.

The chain links TRBV7-3 to TRBJ2-7; 11 bases agree with TRBD1. Trimming cost V 0 bases and J 5 bases; bases outside gene matches: 6. The CDR3 consists of 16 residues. Per germline, CDR1 SGHTA and CDR2 FQGTGA. The CDR3 loop reads CASSLTGTGGLDEQYF. The CDR3 DNA reads as TGTGCCAGCAGCTTAACCGGGACAGGGGGGTTGGACGAGCAGTACTTC.

V is TRBV14 and J is TRBJ2-3; D ambiguous. CDR3 length: 16 amino acids. V was clipped by 4 bases and J by 1 base, with 15 bases between them. Germline CDR1 and CDR2: SGHDN and FVKESK. The chain's CDR3 is CASSPMTIAGTDTQYF. The CDR3 nucleotides are TGTGCCAGCAGCCCTATGACCATAGCAGGCACAGATACGCAGTATTTT.

This chain joins TRBV25-1 and TRBJ1-1; 10 nucleotides align to TRBD1. Losses at the gene ends were 8 bases for V and 7 bases for J; bases not matched to a gene: 7. Germline V gene lookup returns CDR1 MGHDK and CDR2 SYGVNS. CDR3 length equals 13 residues. The DNA for the CDR3 is TGTGCCAGCCGGGACAGGGGCGCCGTTGAAGCTTTCTTT. As protein: CASRDRGAVEAFF. Looking up the rest from reference TRBV25-1 and TRBJ1-1 gives the full variable domain: EADIYQTPRYLVIGTGKKITLECSQTMGHDKMYWYQQDPGMELHLIHYSYGVNSTEKGDLSSESTVSRIRTEHFPLTLESARPSHTSQYLCASRDRGAVEAFFGQGTRLTVV.

The chain couples TRBV5-1 to TRBJ2-5, with 7 bases matching TRBD1. CDR3 length: 12 residues. The germline V gene has CDR1 SGHRS and CDR2 YFSETQ. The trim removed 0 bases at V and 13 bases at J, leaving 6 bases unmatched. The CDR3: CASSLAGTAPYF. DNA of the CDR3: TGCGCCAGCAGCTTGGCCGGGACAGCCCCGTACTTC.

The chain couples TRBV20-1 to TRBJ1-2, with D possibly being TRBD1 (6 bases). The CDR3 is 10 amino acids. V shed 5 bases and J shed 8 bases, with 9 bases lying between them. Germline V gives CDR1 DFQATT, CDR2 SNEGSKA (reference sequence). CDR3 residues: CSAYRDGYTF. CDR3 bases: TGCAGTGCTTACAGGGACGGCTACACCTTC.

The rearrangement uses TRBV6-2 or TRBV6-3 and TRBJ2-5; D is undetermined. Per germline, CDR1 MNHEY and CDR2 SVGEGT. The CDR3 is 14 residues long. V dropped 5 bases and J dropped 5 bases, with 15 bases sitting between them. The CDR3 spells CASSANVPRETQYF. The DNA for the CDR3 is TGTGCCAGCAGTGCCAATGTACCTCGGGAGACCCAGTACTTC.

This sequence joins TRBV7-8 and TRBJ2-2; 7 bases line up with TRBD2. V was clipped by 0 bases and J by 3 bases; unmatched bases: 1. The CDR3 runs to 15 residues. The V gene's germline CDR1 is SGHVS and CDR2 FQNEAQ. The CDR3 DNA reads as TGTGCCAGCAGCTTAGCAGGGAGGGACACCGGGGAGCTGTTTTTT. It specifies CASSLAGRDTGELFF.

The V and J genes are TRBV7-9 and TRBJ2-3; no clear D gene. The CDR3 spans 14 residues. The germline gives CDR1 SEHNR, CDR2 FQNEAQ (reference sequence). The V gene lost 3 bases and the J gene lost 0 bases, with 7 bases spanning the gap. The CDR3 coding sequence is TGTGCCAGCAGCTTTACCTATAGCACAGATACGCAGTATTTT. It is translated as CASSFTYSTDTQYF.

This chain links TRBV24-1 with TRBJ2-2; 8 bases align to TRBD1. This CDR3 comprises 16 residues. CDR1 and CDR2 (germline): KGHDR, SFDVKD. V was clipped by 4 bases and J by 7 bases; unmatched bases: 10. The chain's CDR3 is CATSDRRQGKGGELFF. The CDR3 region has the DNA TGTGCCACCAGTGACCGAAGACAGGGGAAGGGCGGGGAGCTGTTTTTT.

The chain joins TRBV5-1 to TRBJ2-2; the match to TRBD1 covers 7 bases. Germline V gene sequence: CDR1 SGHRS, CDR2 YFSETQ. The CDR3 consists of 16 residues. J lost 1 base, V lost 0 bases, and 3 bases had no gene match. The CDR3: CASSLDTGENTGELFF. The CDR3 DNA sequence: TGCGCCAGCAGCTTGGACACAGGGGAGAACACCGGGGAGCTGTTTTTT.

The chain recombines TRBV5-1 with TRBJ2-3; 7 nucleotides agree with TRBD1. The CDR3 has 15 amino acids. J lost 4 bases, V lost 4 bases, and 9 bases had no gene match. Germline CDR1 reads SGHRS; CDR2 reads YFSETQ. CDR3 nucleotide sequence: TGCGCCAGCAGCCCCAATACAGGGGAGTCAGATACGCAGTATTTT. This translates into CASSPNTGESDTQYF.

V is TRBV7-9 and J is TRBJ1-2; perhaps TRBD1 as D (6 bases). V lost 7 bases, J lost 6 bases, and 12 bases lay in between. The CDR3 contains 12 residues. Germline V gives CDR1 SEHNR, CDR2 FQNEAQ (reference sequence). The CDR3 sequence: CASNQGMDGYTF. The CDR3 DNA follows: TGTGCCAGCAACCAGGGGATGGATGGCTACACCTTC.

This chain links TRBV29-1 with TRBJ2-6; D ambiguous. Germline loops: CDR1 SQVTM, CDR2 ANQGSEA. Trimming cost V 5 bases and J 1 base, with 12 bases left between them. The CDR3 is 15 amino acids. For the CDR3, the DNA is TGCAGCGTTATCGGCGGCTCATCTGGGGCCAACGTCCTGACTTTC. This sequence encodes CSVIGGSSGANVLTF.